The clone carrying this TCR beta chain came up a few times. What it recognizes is unknown. This sample was taken from a study of identical twins. TCRdb re-derived calls from the 5' RACE reads in MiXCR, one entry per CDR3 protein. There are about 460,000 distinct CDR3 sequences in the sample; approximately 15% occur only once, and about 0.52% lies in the top ten. CDR1 is MDHEN and CDR2 is SYDVKM in the germline V gene. This CDR3 is 14 amino acids long. The trim removed 6 bases at V and 11 bases at J, leaving 11 bases unmatched. The study, taken as a whole, reports: Twin-shared out-of-frame alpha sequences were enriched for low generation probability. Whereas memory repertoires showed no such difference, abundant cord blood beta clonotypes carried fewer insertions. Modelling approaches yielded underestimates of out-of-frame TCR alpha sharing between monozygotic twins.

Donors uniformly comprised healthy Caucasians. These data also formed part of another study, on yellow fever vaccine responses in identical twins.

The chain couples TRBV28 to TRBJ1-5; 9 bases are shared with TRBD1. The clonotype was recovered from a woman aged 18-29 years in good health. Sequenced material: CD4+ T cells sorted from blood. CDR3 region: CASREQGQGLAQHF. The CDR3, as DNA: TGTGCCAGCAGAGAACAGGGACAGGGATTGGCCCAGCATTTT.